This T cell receptor (beta chain) was observed in a study of STAT5B mutations in CD4+ large granular lymphocyte leukemia. The protocol was immunoSEQ multiplex PCR, while the TCRdb copy is restricted to in-frame clones and leaves out a portion. The sample includes tens of thousands of clones, 78% of them seen just once. This sequence originates from a human donor in good health. The specimen was CD4+ T cells from blood buffy coats.

CDR3 protein: CASSLPLGTASNQPQHF. The CDR3 nucleotides are TGTGCCAGCAGTTTACCCCTAGGGACAGCGAGCAATCAGCCCCAGCATTTT. The chain employs TRBV28 and TRBJ1-5; 7 nucleotides match TRBD1. The CDR3 is 17 amino acids. The germline CDR1 and CDR2 sequences are MDHEN and SYDVKM. With 2 bases clipped from V and 1 base from J, the junction kept 8 bases outside the gene matches.